Presented here are 21 T cell receptor beta chains from one specimen sequenced in a study of T cells after yellow fever vaccination. A single record per CDR3 protein comes from TCRdb applying MiXCR to the 5' RACE reads. The table has some 320,000 distinct CDR3 sequences, 8.7% seen once. This material consisted of PBMCs, taken on the day of the first yellow fever vaccination. The receptors originated from a man younger than 35 who received the YFV17D yellow fever vaccine.

The chain has TRBV6-5 and TRBJ2-3; D assignment may be TRBD1 or TRBD2 (6 bases each). Germline CDR1 is MNHEY and CDR2 is SVGAGI. Trimming cost V 2 bases and J 5 bases, with 11 bases left between them. This CDR3 comprises 14 residues. CDR3 residues: CASSYPGARDTQYF. As DNA, the CDR3 is TGTGCCAGCAGTTACCCGGGGGCGAGAGATACGCAGTATTTT.

CDR3 sequence reads: CASSIVPTNTEAFF. The CDR3 DNA reads TGTGCCAGTAGTATAGTCCCGACAAACACTGAAGCTTTCTTT. The chain is built from TRBV19 and TRBJ1-1; D call uncertain. CDR1 is LNHDA and CDR2 is SQIVND in the germline V gene (reference sequence). The germline V and J ends were trimmed by 1 base and 2 bases, with 8 bases remaining between them. This CDR3 spans 14 amino acids.

This clonotype was counted between two and nine times. J is TRBJ1-2 and V is TRBV6-5; D unclear. Germline V gives CDR1 MNHEY, CDR2 SVGAGI. The length of the CDR3 is 14 residues. V lost 0 bases and J lost 8, with 13 bases in between. The CDR3, as DNA: TGTGCCAGCAGTTACTCGATCGGCATTGACGGCTACACCTTC. It translates to CASSYSIGIDGYTF.

This clonotype was seen a few times. The rearrangement uses TRBV20-1 and TRBJ1-3, with D uncertain. CDR1 is DFQATT, CDR2 SNEGSKA, per germline (reference sequence). The CDR3 extends over 13 amino acids. The germline V and J ends were trimmed by 3 bases and 2 bases, with 8 bases remaining between them. CDR3 protein: CSASQQTGNTIYF. For the CDR3, the DNA is TGCAGTGCTAGTCAACAGACTGGAAACACCATATATTTT.

This clonotype was detected a few times. The chain employs TRBV5-6 and TRBJ2-5, with D possibly being TRBD2 (6 bases). Germline V CDR1 and CDR2: SGHDT, YYEEEE. The CDR3 extends over 14 amino acids. The V end lost 4 bases, the J end lost 0 bases, and 10 bases lay between the germline ends. The CDR3 is CASSLRDYQETQYF. CDR3 sequence (DNA): TGTGCCAGCAGCCTACGGGACTACCAAGAGACCCAGTACTTC.

Ten or more counts support this clonotype. The chain employs TRBV4-2 and TRBJ2-7, with TRBD1 as a possible D gene (5 bases). CDR3 length: 15 amino acids. V was cut by 0 bases and J by 4 bases, with 13 bases left in between. CDR1 LGHNA and CDR2 YNFKEQ come from the germline V gene. This CDR3 is CASSQERTGYYEQYF. Here the CDR3 DNA reads TGTGCCAGCAGCCAAGAAAGAACAGGATATTACGAGCAGTACTTC.

This clonotype was recorded a few times. The V call is TRBV7-9, the J call TRBJ2-5; 9 nucleotides match TRBD2. The CDR3 consists of 16 residues. Per the germline V gene, CDR1 is SEHNR and CDR2 is FQNEAQ (reference sequence). V was clipped by 0 bases and J by 7 bases; unmatched bases: 9. The CDR3 DNA reads TGTGCCAGCAGCTTAGCGGTCATAGCGGGGGACGGGACCCAGTACTTC. Translated, it gives CASSLAVIAGDGTQYF.

This clonotype showed up just a few times. The chain carries TRBV20-1 and TRBJ2-3, with 7 nucleotides matching TRBD2. V shed 3 bases and J 5 bases; nucleotides not matched to a gene: 5. This CDR3 region has 13 residues. The V gene's germline CDR1 is DFQATT and CDR2 SNEGSKA (reference sequence). The CDR3 spells CSASERGEDTQYF. As DNA, the CDR3 is TGCAGTGCTAGTGAACGGGGGGAAGATACGCAGTATTTT.

This clonotype was seen more than once but under ten times. The chain recombines TRBV29-1 with TRBJ2-5; D is uncertain. From germline, CDR1 is SQVTM and CDR2 ANQGSEA. This CDR3 comprises 15 residues. Trimming cost V 0 bases and J 2 bases, with 13 bases left between them. Written as DNA, the CDR3 is TGCAGCGTTGAAGATCCGCGGACGGAGCAAGAGACCCAGTACTTC. Translating gives CSVEDPRTEQETQYF.

This clonotype has just a few counts. J is TRBJ2-3 and V is TRBV20-1; 10 nucleotides line up with TRBD2. The V gene end was trimmed by 3 bases and the J gene end by 0 bases; junction bases not matched to a gene: 6. The CDR3 sequence is 16 residues long. CDR1 is DFQATT and CDR2 is SNEGSKA in the germline V gene (reference sequence). CDR3 protein: CSARVAGGGSTDTQYF. The CDR3 nucleotides read TGCAGTGCTAGGGTAGCGGGGGGAGGGAGCACAGATACGCAGTATTTT.

V is TRBV14 and J is TRBJ2-7; D may be TRBD2 (5 bases). The CDR3 spans 12 residues. V was cut by 3 bases and J by 4 bases, with 7 bases left in between. The germline V gene encodes CDR1 SGHDN and CDR2 FVKESK. The CDR3 loop is CASSQGVYEQYV. Here the CDR3 DNA reads TGTGCCAGCAGCCAGGGAGTTTACGAGCAGTACGTC.

At least ten counts were recorded for this clonotype. The V call is TRBV14, the J call TRBJ2-1; 11 bases line up with TRBD2. Trimming took 7 bases from V and 8 from J; bases not matched to a gene: 10. From germline, CDR1 is SGHDN and CDR2 FVKESK. This CDR3 spans 15 amino acids. The CDR3 protein is CASTRTSGLMDEQFF. The CDR3 region has the DNA TGTGCCAGCACGAGGACTAGCGGGCTCATGGATGAGCAGTTCTTC. Full variable domain (missing parts from reference TRBV14 and TRBJ2-1): EAGVTQFPSHSVIEKGQTVTLRCDPISGHDNLYWYRRVMGKEIKFLLHFVKESKQDESGMPNNRFLAERTGGTYSTLKVQPAELEDSGVYFCASTRTSGLMDEQFFGPGTRLTVL.

This clonotype appeared a few times. This rearrangement joins TRBV7-2 to TRBJ2-1; D tentatively reads TRBD1 or TRBD2 (5 bases each). The CDR3 contains 15 residues. Germline V lookup: CDR1 SGHTA, CDR2 FQGNSA. Trimming took off 3 bases at V and 5 bases at J, with 14 bases between the two ends. For the CDR3, the DNA is TGTGCCAGCAGCTTTTGGAAAGGGACCAACAATGAGCAGTTCTTC. Protein sequence: CASSFWKGTNNEQFF.

This clonotype was detected only a few times. The chain is built from TRBV20-1 and TRBJ1-3, with D possibly being TRBD1 (6 bases). This CDR3 has 13 residues. V lost 6 bases, J lost 2 bases, and 11 bases lay in between. Germline CDR1 reads DFQATT; CDR2 reads SNEGSKA (reference sequence). The CDR3 DNA is TGCAGTGCGCGAGGACAGCCTGGAAACACCATATATTTT. It is translated as CSARGQPGNTIYF.

This clonotype was picked up a small number of times. This sequence joins TRBV3-1 and TRBJ2-2; unclear D gene. The germline V gene encodes CDR1 LGHDT and CDR2 YNNKEL (reference sequence). The CDR3 has 15 amino acids. V was cut by 5 bases and J by 4 bases, with 14 bases left in between. CDR3 protein: CASSSYTASTGELFF. DNA for the CDR3: TGTGCCAGCAGCTCCTACACGGCCTCCACCGGGGAGCTGTTTTTT.

This clonotype was found a few times. The J gene is TRBJ2-1, the V gene TRBV7-9; TRBD2 matches at 7 bases. The CDR3 totals 14 residues. J was trimmed by 9 bases and V by 3 bases; bases with no gene match: 8. Germline V gene data show CDR1 as SEHNR and CDR2 as FQNEAQ (reference sequence). The CDR3 DNA is TGTGCCAGCAGCTTCGGGGGGTCGAAGGGTGAGCAGTTCTTC. Its protein product is CASSFGGSKGEQFF. Variable domain in full (rest from reference TRBV7-9 and TRBJ2-1): DTGVSQNPRHKITKRGQNVTFRCDPISEHNRLYWYRQTLGQGPEFLTYFQNEAQLEKSRLLSDRFSAERPKGSFSTLEIQRTEQGDSAMYLCASSFGGSKGEQFFGPGTRLTVL.

This clonotype was observed at least ten times. The chain joins TRBV9 to TRBJ1-3; tentatively, D is TRBD1 (5 bases). This CDR3 region has 16 residues. V shed 3 bases and J shed 0 bases, with 13 bases lying between them. The germline V gene encodes CDR1 SGDLS and CDR2 YYNGEE. The CDR3 region is CASSGSGTASGNTIYF. The CDR3 DNA sequence: TGTGCCAGCAGCGGCTCCGGGACGGCCTCTGGAAACACCATATATTTT.

The gene calls are TRBV6-6 and TRBJ2-5; D is perhaps TRBD1 or TRBD2 (5 bases each). This CDR3 spans 11 amino acids. Germline CDR1 MNHNY, CDR2 SVGAGI (reference sequence). The V end was cut by 6 bases, the J end by 4 bases, with 6 bases between. CDR3 bases: TGTGCCAGCAGGGGGACAGAGACCCAGTACTTC. It specifies CASRGTETQYF.

This chain links TRBV7-8 with TRBJ2-1; TRBD2 matches 13 bases. The V gene's germline CDR1 is SGHVS and CDR2 FQNEAQ. The CDR3 spans 16 residues. The ends lost 5 bases at V and 8 bases at J; junction bases unmatched: 9. In DNA, the CDR3 is TGTGCCAGCAGCCCGGGACTAGCGGGGCGAGGGGATGAGCAGTTCTTC. Protein sequence: CASSPGLAGRGDEQFF.

This clonotype has a count of ten or more. The rearrangement joins TRBV27 to TRBJ1-6; 8 positions match TRBD1. Germline V CDR1 and CDR2: MNHEY, SMNVEV (reference sequence). CDR3 length equals 16 residues. The ends lost 6 bases at V and 10 bases at J; junction bases unmatched: 14. This chain's CDR3 is CASRSPRTGLRSPLHF. CDR3 DNA sequence: TGTGCCAGCAGGTCCCCCCGGACAGGGCTACGATCACCCCTCCACTTT.

This clonotype was seen ten or more times. This chain uses TRBV7-9 with TRBJ2-7; 8 positions match TRBD1. The CDR3 totals 15 residues. Germline CDR1 reads SEHNR; CDR2 reads FQNEAQ (reference sequence). The V segment lost 6 bases and the J segment 0 bases; nucleotides outside the gene matches: 7. CDR3 residues: CASSTDRVLSYEQYF. Here the CDR3 DNA reads TGTGCCAGCAGTACGGACAGGGTCCTCTCCTACGAGCAGTACTTC.